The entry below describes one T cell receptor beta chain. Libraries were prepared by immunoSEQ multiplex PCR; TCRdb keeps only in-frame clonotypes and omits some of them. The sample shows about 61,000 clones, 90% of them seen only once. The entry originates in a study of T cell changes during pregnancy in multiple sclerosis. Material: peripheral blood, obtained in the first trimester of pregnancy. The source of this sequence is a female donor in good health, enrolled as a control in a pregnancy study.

The DNA for the CDR3 is TGCAGATGGGGGGGGATGGGCCGGAGGAACACTGAAGCTTTCTTT. Translated: CRWGGMGRRNTEAFF. J is TRBJ1-1 and V is TRBV29-1; a possible D gene is TRBD1 (5 bases). Germline assignment: CDR1 SQVTM and CDR2 ANQGSEA. This CDR3 spans 15 amino acids.